The text below deals with one TCR beta chain. The authors' processing: Nucleated cell counts were estimated from reference gene primer amplification. Sequencing used immunoSEQ multiplex PCR; TCRdb keeps in-frame clones, though not all of them. V, J and clone size are those of that table, while D and trimming were read from the DNA. The sample lists 270,000 or so clones; approximately 82% were seen once. This record comes from a study of blood T cell repertoires in COVID-19. Study background: Acute and convalescent COVID-19 specimens originated in the United States, Italy and Spain. T cells, B-cell-depleted T cells, or PBMCs provided the cDNA or gDNA that served as material.

The V end was cut by 2 bases, the J end by 1 base, with 5 bases between. The CDR3 contains 13 residues. The receptor comes from a woman younger than 35 with acute or convalescent COVID-19. The specimen sequenced was peripheral blood. This chain connects TRBV12-3 or TRBV12-4 to TRBJ1-1; D gene uncertain. This CDR3 reads CASSLTQNTEAFF. DNA for the CDR3: TGTGCCAGCAGTTTAACACAGAACACTGAAGCTTTCTTT.